These 25 T cell receptor beta chains came from one sample sequenced in a study of blood T cells in healthy people across ages. A second PCR of 7 to 11 cycles used a sample-barcoded 5' primer and a J-beta primer mix. One entry per CDR3 protein, called by TCRdb with MiXCR from the 5' RACE reads. The table has 600,000 to 850,000 distinct CDR3 sequences, 43% seen once; the top ten hold about 20%. The material sequenced was blood. These receptors all stem from a woman aged 60-70 years in good health.

A word on this clonotype: A junction boundary mismatches the germline segment, possibly from a read error. The chain employs TRBV3-1 and TRBJ2-3, with D possibly called TRBD1 or TRBD2 (5 bases each). This CDR3 comprises 17 residues. CDR1 and CDR2 (germline): LGHDT, YNNKEL (reference sequence). This chain's CDR3 is CASGQSTGTIGTDTQYF. As DNA, the CDR3 is TGTGCCAGCGGCCAATCTACCGGGACCATCGGCACAGATACGCAGTATTTT.

A single count supports this clonotype. The chain combines TRBV12-3 or TRBV12-4 with TRBJ2-1, with TRBD2 matching 14 bases. The length of the CDR3 is 16 residues. After removal of 4 bases from V and 10 bases from J, the junction contained 9 bases not matched to a gene. The CDR3 coding sequence is TGTGCCAGCAGTTCCCCGGGACTAGCGGGAGTTCGGGAGCAGTTCTTC. Protein product: CASSSPGLAGVREQFF.

V and J are TRBV7-3 and TRBJ2-3; maybe TRBD2 (5 bases). Trimming shortened V by 1 base and J by 6 bases, and 14 bases separated the two germline ends. Per germline, CDR1 SGHTA and CDR2 FQGTGA. The CDR3 consists of 15 residues. The CDR3 here is CASSLNGLQSDTQYF. In DNA, the CDR3 is TGTGCCAGCAGCTTAAACGGACTGCAGTCCGATACGCAGTATTTT.

J is TRBJ2-7 and V is TRBV6-2 or TRBV6-3; D is uncertain. This CDR3 is 11 amino acids long. The germline V gene encodes CDR1 MNHEY and CDR2 SVGEGT. Trimming stripped 6 bases from V and 5 bases from J, with 8 bases between. Written as DNA, the CDR3 is TGTGCCAGCAGCCAACGACACGAGCAGTACTTC. It yields the protein CASSQRHEQYF.

The chain combines TRBV6-2 or TRBV6-3 with TRBJ2-5; 10 nucleotides line up with TRBD2. CDR3 size: 16 residues. Germline assignment: CDR1 MNHEY and CDR2 SVGEGT. Losses at the gene ends were 4 bases for V and 11 bases for J; bases not matched to a gene: 16. The DNA for the CDR3 is TGTGCCAGCAGTTCGAATGGACTAGCGGCCGACAATGAGCAGTACTTC. This sequence encodes CASSSNGLAADNEQYF.

The sample holds many counts of this clonotype. The gene calls are TRBV5-1 and TRBJ2-1, with D tentatively TRBD2 (7 bases). CDR1 and CDR2 (germline): SGHRS, YFSETQ. Trimming took off 4 bases at V and 8 bases at J, with 28 bases between the two ends. The CDR3 has 18 residues. The chain's CDR3 is CASSRLPPSGTRRDEQFF. The CDR3 DNA is TGCGCCAGCAGCCGGCTTCCCCCGAGCGGGACACGACGGGATGAGCAGTTCTTC.

The CDR3 reads CASSFELVGDAQYF. The CDR3 coding sequence is TGCGCCAGCAGCTTTGAACTGGTGGGTGATGCGCAGTATTTT. J is TRBJ2-3 and V is TRBV5-1; D uncertain. The CDR3 contains 14 residues. Trimming cost V 2 bases and J 10 bases, with 17 bases left between them. CDR1 and CDR2 (germline): SGHRS, YFSETQ. The full variable domain, rest sourced from reference TRBV5-1 and TRBJ2-3, is KAGVTQTPRYLIKTRGQQVTLSCSPISGHRSVSWYQQTPGQGLQFLFEYFSETQRNKGNFPGRFSGRQFSNSRSEMNVSTLELGDSALYLCASSFELVGDAQYFGPGTRLTVL.

The chain links TRBV29-1 to TRBJ2-5, with D tentatively TRBD1 or TRBD2 (5 bases each). V lost 6 bases and J lost 7, with 24 bases in between. This CDR3 is 15 amino acids long. CDR1 and CDR2 from the germline V gene are SQVTM and ANQGSEA. The CDR3 DNA sequence: TGCAGCGTGGTCTTACCGGGACGGTCCTCGGCGACCCAGTACTTC. It encodes CSVVLPGRSSATQYF.

This clonotype has ten or more counts. V usage is TRBV5-1 and J usage is TRBJ2-7, with 12 bases identical to TRBD2. The CDR3 consists of 15 residues. The V gene's germline CDR1 is SGHRS and CDR2 YFSETQ. V shed 0 bases, J shed 6 bases, and the junction held 4 bases outside the gene matches. For the CDR3, the DNA is TGCGCCAGCAGCTTGGGACTAGCGGGAGTCCCCGAGCAGTACTTC. Residues: CASSLGLAGVPEQYF.

The rearrangement uses TRBV20-1 and TRBJ1-5; the D is unclear. This CDR3 is built from 12 residues. Germline V gene sequence: CDR1 DFQATT, CDR2 SNEGSKA (reference sequence). V lost 4 bases to trimming and J lost 3 bases, with 7 bases between them. The CDR3 DNA is TGCAGTGCTAACCGGGACAATCAGCCCCAGCATTTT. Translating it yields CSANRDNQPQHF.

Only a few counts were recorded for this clonotype. V usage is TRBV7-3 and J usage is TRBJ2-1, with 12 positions matching TRBD2. With V trimmed by 6 bases and J by 7 bases, 4 bases remained unmatched. This CDR3 region has 14 residues. Germline lookup yields CDR1 SGHTA and CDR2 FQGTGA. The DNA for the CDR3 is TGTGCCAGCAGTAGACTAGCGGGGGAAAATGAGCAGTTCTTC. Encoded protein: CASSRLAGENEQFF.

This clonotype showed up just a few times. V and J are TRBV12-3 or TRBV12-4 and TRBJ2-1; D uncertain. The CDR3 spans 10 residues. Trimming cost V 7 bases and J 6 bases, with 4 bases left between them. CDR3: CASMSNEQFF. The CDR3 DNA sequence: TGTGCCAGCATGTCCAATGAGCAGTTCTTC.

The rearrangement uses TRBV7-2 and TRBJ1-4; 7 bases fit TRBD1. Germline trimming cut 0 bases from V and 0 bases from J; bases unmatched to any gene: 4. Germline loops: CDR1 SGHTA, CDR2 FQGNSA. The CDR3 is 17 amino acids. The CDR3 nucleotides read TGTGCCAGCAGCTTAGCCGGGACAGCTGCAACTAATGAAAAACTGTTTTTT. Residues: CASSLAGTAATNEKLFF. Looking up the rest from reference TRBV7-2 and TRBJ1-4 gives the full variable domain: GAGVSQSPSNKVTEKGKDVELRCDPISGHTALYWYRQSLGQGLEFLIYFQGNSAPDKSGLPSDRFSAERTGGSVSTLTIQRTQQEDSAVYLCASSLAGTAATNEKLFFGSGTQLSVL.

For this clonotype: A junction boundary mismatches the germline segment, possibly from a read error. V usage is TRBV11-1 and J usage is TRBJ2-7, with D perhaps TRBD1 (5 bases). The DNA end is a closer match to TRBJ2-5, so the J assignment may be wrong. The CDR3 extends over 13 amino acids. Germline V gives CDR1 SGHAT, CDR2 FQDESV (reference sequence). CDR3 sequence: CASILAREETQYF. CDR3 coding DNA: TGTGCCAGCATCTTAGCCAGGGAAGAGACCCAGTACTTC.

In its sample, this clonotype was seen many times. This rearrangement joins TRBV12-3 or TRBV12-4 to TRBJ2-3, with 11 bases that match TRBD2. There are 14 residues in the CDR3. The ends lost 7 bases at V and 6 bases at J; junction bases unmatched: 6. The CDR3: CASTLSGGADTQYF. CDR3 in DNA: TGTGCCAGCACCCTTAGCGGGGGGGCCGATACGCAGTATTTT.

The chain couples TRBV11-2 to TRBJ2-3; D gene uncertain. The ends were cut back, 4 bases at V and 1 base at J, with 6 bases in the middle. CDR1 and CDR2 from the germline V gene are SGHAT and FQNNGV. This CDR3 contains 13 residues. The CDR3 here is CASSSWGTDTQYF. CDR3 bases: TGTGCCAGCAGCTCATGGGGCACAGATACGCAGTATTTT.

Concerning this clonotype itself: A junction boundary mismatches the germline segment, possibly from a read error. This chain links TRBV15 with TRBJ2-7; TRBD2 is a possible D gene (6 bases). Germline loops: CDR1 LNHNV, CDR2 YYDKDF (reference sequence). This CDR3 spans 15 amino acids. CDR3 nucleotides: TGCGCCACCGGCAGAGATCATGGCGGGAACTACGAGCAGTACTTC. It yields the protein CATGRDHGGNYEQYF.

The J gene is TRBJ2-4, the V gene TRBV5-4, with D perhaps being TRBD1 or TRBD2 (5 bases each). The CDR3 extends over 13 amino acids. Germline CDR1 reads SGHNT; CDR2 reads YYREEE (reference sequence). The V gene lost 5 bases and the J gene lost 7 bases, with 13 bases spanning the gap. CDR3 amino acids: CASRRGSENIQYF. The DNA of the CDR3 is TGTGCCAGCAGGAGGGGAAGTGAGAACATTCAGTACTTC.

The rearrangement links TRBV20-1 to TRBJ2-3, with D perhaps TRBD1 (6 bases). V was trimmed by 0 bases and J by 6 bases, leaving 16 bases between them. Germline V gene data show CDR1 as DFQATT and CDR2 as SNEGSKA (reference sequence). This CDR3 is built from 15 residues. This CDR3 reads CSARDGVGAGDTQYF. The CDR3 coding sequence is TGCAGTGCTAGAGATGGCGTGGGGGCCGGGGATACGCAGTATTTT.

This clonotype was counted only a few times. This chain links TRBV27 with TRBJ1-2; a weak D match, TRBD1 (5 bases). The V and J ends lost 3 bases and 4 bases respectively, with 15 bases between them. The germline V gene encodes CDR1 MNHEY and CDR2 SMNVEV (reference sequence). The CDR3 consists of 15 residues. The CDR3 DNA follows: TGTGCCAGCAGTTTCGGGGGGAAAGGAGGCTATGGCTACACCTTC. Translated: CASSFGGKGGYGYTF.

A remark on this clonotype: Possible read error: a much larger clone is one base away. The chain links TRBV6-1 to TRBJ2-3; TRBD1 matches 8 bases. Germline V gives CDR1 MNHNS, CDR2 SASEGT. This CDR3 comprises 15 residues. The chain's CDR3 is CASSRDRVGTGTQYF. DNA of the CDR3: TGTGCCAGCAGTAGAGACAGGGTTGGGACAGGTACGCAGTATTTT.

There are a few counts of this clonotype. The rearrangement joins TRBV11-2 to TRBJ2-1; TRBD2 agrees at 7 bases. The germline gives CDR1 SGHAT, CDR2 FQNNGV. V lost 4 bases, J lost 3 bases, and 9 bases stayed unmatched. There are 16 residues in the CDR3. The CDR3 sequence: CASSSGGSGFYNEQFF. The CDR3 coding sequence is TGTGCCAGCAGCTCCGGAGGTAGCGGGTTCTACAATGAGCAGTTCTTC.

Points on this clonotype: It may be a read error: a sequence one base away is much more abundant. This chain connects TRBV20-1 to TRBJ2-1; possibly TRBD2 for D (5 bases). The CDR3 length is 14 residues. From germline, CDR1 is DFQATT and CDR2 SNEGSKA (reference sequence). The CDR3 coding sequence is TGCAGTGCTAGGGTCCCGGGGATAGACAATGAGCTGTTCTTC. This translates into CSARVPGIDNELFF.

This clonotype was recorded at least ten times. The chain has TRBV5-1 and TRBJ2-7, with D possibly TRBD1 on 6 matching bases. CDR1 and CDR2 from the germline V gene are SGHRS and YFSETQ. V was trimmed by 4 bases and J by 0 bases, leaving 11 bases between them. The CDR3 consists of 14 residues. The CDR3 nucleotides read TGCGCCAGCAGCCGAGACAGGAGCTCCTACGAGCAGTACTTC. As protein: CASSRDRSSYEQYF.

The V and J genes are TRBV28 and TRBJ1-4, with a weak D call TRBD1 (5 bases). The CDR3 has 15 residues. Between the trimmed V and J ends, which lost 4 bases and 5 bases, there was a span of 14 bases. CDR1 and CDR2 from the germline V gene are MDHEN and SYDVKM. CDR3: CASSSLKGSNEKLFF. The DNA of the CDR3 is TGTGCCAGCAGTTCACTGAAGGGGTCAAATGAAAAACTGTTTTTT. The variable domain in full, completed from reference TRBV28 and TRBJ1-4, reads DVKVTQSSRYLVKRTGEKVFLECVQDMDHENMFWYRQDPGLGLRLIYFSYDVKMKEKGDIPEGYSVSREKKERFSLILESASTNQTSMYLCASSSLKGSNEKLFFGSGTQLSVL.